Presented here are 24 T cell receptor beta chains from one specimen sequenced in a study of shared clonotypes between healthy human individuals. Measured with immunoSEQ multiplex PCR; TCRdb has only the in-frame clones, and not every one. The data hold over a million clones, with around four fifths observed a single time. The sequenced sample was memory CD4+ T cells sorted from blood. Noted subset: CD45RA-negative fraction. These TCRs come from a man between 18 and 29 years old in good health.

This clone appeared a single time. This chain connects TRBV5-6 to TRBJ2-4; unclear D gene. V was pared by 2 bases and J by 9 bases, with 12 bases between. CDR1 and CDR2 from the germline V gene are SGHDT and YYEEEE. The CDR3 spans 13 residues. CDR3 amino acids: CASSLQARGIQYF. The CDR3 nucleotides are TGTGCCAGCAGCTTACAAGCCCGAGGCATTCAGTACTTC.

This clone was seen a single time. The chain is built from TRBV27 and TRBJ1-2, with 8 bases identical to TRBD1. The junction had 9 bases not matched to a gene; V was cut back by 6 bases and J by 3 bases. This CDR3 is 15 amino acids long. In germline, CDR1 is MNHEY, CDR2 SMNVEV (reference sequence). This CDR3 is CASRRVDRVDYGYTF. In DNA, the CDR3 is TGTGCCAGCAGGCGAGTGGACAGGGTAGACTATGGCTACACCTTC.

This clone was seen just once. The rearrangement uses TRBV6-6 and TRBJ2-7; D remains unclear. The length of the CDR3 is 12 residues. Looked up from germline, CDR1 is MNHNY and CDR2 is SVGAGI (reference sequence). Trimming left V 7 bases short and J 2 bases short, with 9 bases between. The CDR3 DNA is TGTGCCAGCATGGGCAGGACCTACGAGCAGTACTTC. Amino acids: CASMGRTYEQYF.

V is TRBV5-4 and J is TRBJ1-4; no clear D gene. The CDR3 contains 14 residues. V was trimmed by 5 bases and J by 7 bases, leaving 15 bases between them. CDR1 is SGHNT and CDR2 is YYREEE in the germline V gene (reference sequence). CDR3 amino acids: CASSPTGLSEKLFF. As DNA, the CDR3 is TGTGCCAGCAGTCCGACGGGGTTGAGTGAAAAACTGTTTTTT.

The V call is TRBV7-8, the J call TRBJ1-5, with a tentative D call TRBD1 (5 bases). This CDR3 region has 13 residues. From germline, CDR1 is SGHVS and CDR2 FQNEAQ. V was trimmed by 2 bases and J by 6 bases, leaving 8 bases between them. This CDR3 is CASSLRGGQPQHF. For the CDR3, the DNA is TGTGCCAGCAGCTTAAGGGGAGGTCAGCCCCAGCATTTT.

As for this clone: The same CDR3 also results from other DNA sequences found in this sample. The chain employs TRBV7-2 and TRBJ2-7; TRBD2 agrees at 11 bases. Germline loops: CDR1 SGHTA, CDR2 FQGNSA. The CDR3 consists of 15 residues. Trimming at V came to 4 bases and at J to 2 bases, leaving 4 bases not matched to a gene. The CDR3 coding sequence is TGTGCCAGCAGCTCTCCGGGACTAGCGGCCTACGAGCAGTACTTC. Encoded protein: CASSSPGLAAYEQYF. Combining the CDR3 with reference TRBV7-2 and TRBJ2-7 gives the whole variable domain GAGVSQSPSNKVTEKGKDVELRCDPISGHTALYWYRQSLGQGLEFLIYFQGNSAPDKSGLPSDRFSAERTGGSVSTLTIQRTQQEDSAVYLCASSSPGLAAYEQYFGPGTRLTVT.

The rearrangement links TRBV7-8 to TRBJ1-5; D remains unclear. The germline V gene encodes CDR1 SGHVS and CDR2 FQNEAQ. The CDR3 has 14 residues. Trimming removed 4 bases from V and 3 bases from J, with 10 bases in between. In DNA, the CDR3 is TGTGCCAGCAGCTCGGACCGCATCAATCAGCCCCAGCATTTT. Translating it yields CASSSDRINQPQHF.

J is TRBJ1-4 and V is TRBV28; the D gene is possibly TRBD1 (6 bases). Germline CDR1 and CDR2: MDHEN and SYDVKM. Trimming removed 6 bases from V and 5 bases from J, with 22 bases in between. CDR3 length: 17 residues. The CDR3 nucleotides are TGTGCCAGCAGGTTGGGTCTGGGGGCGAGAAGGAATGAAAAACTGTTTTTT. Protein product: CASRLGLGARRNEKLFF.

The chain couples TRBV7-2 to TRBJ2-1, with D possibly being TRBD2 (6 bases). Germline CDR1 and CDR2: SGHTA and FQGNSA. Deletions cut 5 bases from V and 7 bases from J, with 15 bases between. The CDR3 has 14 residues. The CDR3 nucleotides read TGTGCCAGCAGCCCCTATAACGCGGGGAATGAGCAGTTCTTC. Protein: CASSPYNAGNEQFF. Drawing the rest from reference TRBV7-2 and TRBJ2-1, the complete variable domain is GAGVSQSPSNKVTEKGKDVELRCDPISGHTALYWYRQSLGQGLEFLIYFQGNSAPDKSGLPSDRFSAERTGGSVSTLTIQRTQQEDSAVYLCASSPYNAGNEQFFGPGTRLTVL.

CDR3 sequence: CASSLSRVNQPQHF. The CDR3 coding sequence is TGTGCCAGCAGTTTATCCAGGGTCAATCAGCCCCAGCATTTT. The chain uses TRBV28 and TRBJ1-5; D is perhaps TRBD1 (5 bases). Germline V gene data show CDR1 as MDHEN and CDR2 as SYDVKM. V was shortened by 1 base and J by 3 bases, with 7 bases between the two germline ends. The CDR3 covers 14 residues.

This clone occurred a few times. The chain recombines TRBV5-4 with TRBJ2-5; 9 bases agree with TRBD2. The CDR3 totals 16 residues. Germline V gene data show CDR1 as SGHNT and CDR2 as YYREEE (reference sequence). Unmatched junction bases numbered 8, after V lost 1 base and J lost 4 bases. As DNA, the CDR3 is TGTGCCAGCAGCTTGAGGGCGGGAGGGCCTGGAGAGACCCAGTACTTC. This translates into CASSLRAGGPGETQYF.

This clone showed up just once. A much larger clone lies a single base off, so this may be a read error. This sequence joins TRBV5-4 and TRBJ2-3; no clear D. The germline CDR1 and CDR2 sequences are SGHNT and YYREEE (reference sequence). The CDR3 has 12 residues. The germline V and J ends were trimmed by 3 bases and 2 bases, with 4 bases remaining between them. The CDR3 DNA reads as TGTGCCAGCAGCTCAGACACAGATACGCAGTATTTT. Translated: CASSSDTDTQYF. Together with reference TRBV5-4 and TRBJ2-3, the CDR3 gives the full variable domain: ETGVTQSPTHLIKTRGQQVTLRCSSQSGHNTVSWYQQALGQGPQFIFQYYREEENGRGNFPPRFSGLQFPNYSSELNVNALELDDSALYLCASSSDTDTQYFGPGTRLTVL.

V usage is TRBV18 and J usage is TRBJ1-1; D is unresolved. Germline V CDR1 and CDR2: KGHSH, LQKENI. V gave up 3 bases and J gave up 1 base, with 12 bases separating them. The CDR3 has 15 amino acids. This chain's CDR3 is CASSPAARSNTEAFF. DNA of the CDR3: TGTGCCAGCTCACCGGCCGCTCGGTCGAACACTGAAGCTTTCTTT.

The rearrangement uses TRBV18 and TRBJ2-3; D remains ambiguous. Germline V lookup: CDR1 KGHSH, CDR2 LQKENI. Between the trimmed V and J ends, which lost 0 bases and 7 bases, there was a span of 14 bases. The CDR3 consists of 15 residues. In DNA form, the CDR3 reads TGTGCCAGCTCACCACCTTCGGGCGTCCGTAATACGCAGTATTTT. It encodes CASSPPSGVRNTQYF.

The CDR3 loop is CASSHLRIHQETQYF. CDR3 DNA: TGCGCCAGCAGTCACCTCAGAATCCACCAAGAGACCCAGTACTTC. The gene calls are TRBV23-1 and TRBJ2-5, with unresolved D. TRBV23-1 belongs to the ORF category, with a function that is uncertain. The CDR3 is 15 amino acids. Trimming took 3 bases from V and 0 from J, leaving 11 bases between them.

V gene TRBV5-4 combines with J gene TRBJ2-1; 11 nucleotides match TRBD1. Germline trimming cut 4 bases from V and 6 bases from J; bases unmatched to any gene: 9. The germline gives CDR1 SGHNT, CDR2 YYREEE (reference sequence). The CDR3 covers 16 residues. The CDR3 here is CASSRGGQGASNEQFF. The CDR3 nucleotides read TGTGCCAGCAGCAGAGGAGGACAGGGGGCCTCCAATGAGCAGTTCTTC.

The chain links TRBV4-1 to TRBJ2-7; 7 nucleotides align to TRBD1. Germline loops: CDR1 MGHRA, CDR2 YSYEKL. CDR3 length equals 13 residues. Trimming at V came to 4 bases and at J to 6 bases, leaving 6 bases not matched to a gene. The CDR3 coding sequence is TGCGCCAGCAGCCGGGGGACAGTCGGCGAGCAGTACTTC. Translating gives CASSRGTVGEQYF.

The V and J genes are TRBV5-1 and TRBJ2-7; no firm D call. CDR3 length: 14 residues. Germline values: CDR1 SGHRS, CDR2 YFSETQ. Trimming took off 0 bases at V and 0 bases at J, with 7 bases between the two ends. The CDR3: CASSLESSSYEQYF. Here the CDR3 DNA reads TGCGCCAGCAGCTTGGAGAGTAGCTCCTACGAGCAGTACTTC.

The chain employs TRBV6-1 and TRBJ2-7; 7 bases are a match to TRBD2. The V segment lost 7 bases and the J segment 6 bases; nucleotides outside the gene matches: 15. The V gene's germline CDR1 is MNHNS and CDR2 SASEGT. This CDR3 is built from 15 residues. CDR3 sequence reads: CASTLRGVYVGEQYF. CDR3 DNA: TGTGCCAGCACGCTCCGGGGGGTTTACGTGGGCGAGCAGTACTTC.

This clone occurred many times. The chain has TRBV7-2 and TRBJ2-7; TRBD1 matches at 7 bases. V trimming: 4 bases; J trimming: 1 base; junction bases outside the gene matches: 7. There are 15 residues in the CDR3. Germline V gene lookup returns CDR1 SGHTA and CDR2 FQGNSA. The CDR3: CASSYSGTESYEQYF. CDR3 coding DNA: TGTGCCAGCAGCTACTCCGGGACAGAGTCCTACGAGCAGTACTTC.

The V call is TRBV11-2, the J call TRBJ1-5; no clear D. Trimming cost V 2 bases and J 4 bases, with 6 bases left between them. CDR3 size: 13 residues. Germline CDR1 is SGHAT and CDR2 is FQNNGV. The CDR3 loop reads CASSLQFNQPQHF. The CDR3 bases are TGTGCCAGCAGCTTACAGTTTAATCAGCCCCAGCATTTT.

J is TRBJ1-2 and V is TRBV6-1; D not certain. CDR1 and CDR2 (germline): MNHNS, SASEGT. This CDR3 region has 11 residues. V lost 7 bases to trimming and J lost 7 bases, with 10 bases between them. The CDR3 bases are TGTGCCAGCACTCCAGGATTTGGCTACACCTTC. Amino acids: CASTPGFGYTF.

Details on this clone: At one end, the junction sequence differs from germline, possibly due to a read error. The CDR3 bases are TGCGCCAGCAGGGCCCGCACTGAGGGGGAGCCGTACTTC. Translated: CASRARTEGEPYF. The chain combines TRBV5-1 with TRBJ2-7, with D possibly being TRBD1 (6 bases). The CDR3 covers 13 residues. Germline V gene data show CDR1 as SGHRS and CDR2 as YFSETQ.

The genes are TRBV6-5 and TRBJ1-1; no firm D call. Trimming removed 6 bases at V and 1 base at J, with 12 bases between. The germline V gene has CDR1 MNHEY and CDR2 SVGAGI. The CDR3 contains 14 residues. CDR3 nucleotides: TGTGCCAGCAGCTTCGGTGGAAGGAACACTGAAGCTTTCTTT. Protein: CASSFGGRNTEAFF.